This T cell receptor (beta chain) was sequenced for a study of identical twins. Study observations and caveats: Out-of-frame alpha sequences that twins shared showed excess low generation probability. Conclusions came from cross-sectional statistical analysis, not from following the same donors. Twins showed weaker excess sharing in their beta out-of-frame sequences.

The CDR3 is 13 amino acids. Germline lookup yields CDR1 SGHKS and CDR2 YYEKEE (reference sequence). Trimming removed 3 bases from V and 0 bases from J, with 7 bases in between. Template switching added a universal primer site; cDNA carried unique molecular identifiers. Using its own MiXCR run on the 5' RACE reads, TCRdb lists one record per CDR3 protein. The sample yields about 530,000 distinct CDR3 sequences, 20% to 25% seen once. This clonotype has a single count. The target antigen is unknown. Another study also made use of these data, one on yellow fever vaccine responses in identical twins.

The chain couples TRBV5-5 to TRBJ2-7, with D unresolved. Sequencing was performed on CD4+ T cells sorted from blood. The TCR was taken from a woman between 18 and 29 years old in good health. CDR3 bases: TGTGCCAGCAGCTATGATGCCTCCTACGAGCAGTACGTC. This sequence encodes CASSYDASYEQYV.